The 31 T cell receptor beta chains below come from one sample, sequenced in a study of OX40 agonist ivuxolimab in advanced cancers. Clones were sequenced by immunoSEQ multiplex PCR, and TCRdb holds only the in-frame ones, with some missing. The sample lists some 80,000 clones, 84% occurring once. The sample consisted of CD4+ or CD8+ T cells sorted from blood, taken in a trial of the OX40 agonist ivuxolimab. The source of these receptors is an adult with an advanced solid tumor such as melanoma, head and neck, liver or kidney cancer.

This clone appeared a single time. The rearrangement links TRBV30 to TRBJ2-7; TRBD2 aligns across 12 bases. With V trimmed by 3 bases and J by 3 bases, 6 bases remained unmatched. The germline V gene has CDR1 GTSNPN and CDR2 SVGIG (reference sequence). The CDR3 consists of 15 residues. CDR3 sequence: CAWRAGLAGRYEQYF. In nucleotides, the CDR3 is TGTGCCTGGAGGGCCGGACTAGCGGGGCGCTACGAGCAGTACTTC.

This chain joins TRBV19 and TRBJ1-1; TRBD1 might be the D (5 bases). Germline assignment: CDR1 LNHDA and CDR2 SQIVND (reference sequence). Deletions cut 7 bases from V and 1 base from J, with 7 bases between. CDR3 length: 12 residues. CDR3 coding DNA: TGTGCCAGTACAGGGACGAACACTGAAGCTTTCTTT. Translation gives CASTGTNTEAFF.

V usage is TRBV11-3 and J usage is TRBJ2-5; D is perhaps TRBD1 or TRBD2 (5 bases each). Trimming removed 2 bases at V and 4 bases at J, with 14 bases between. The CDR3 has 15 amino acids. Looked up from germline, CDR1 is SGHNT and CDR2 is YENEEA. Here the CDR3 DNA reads TGTGCCAGCAGCTTAAGCCAGGGTGGAGGAGAGACCCAGTACTTC. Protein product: CASSLSQGGGETQYF.

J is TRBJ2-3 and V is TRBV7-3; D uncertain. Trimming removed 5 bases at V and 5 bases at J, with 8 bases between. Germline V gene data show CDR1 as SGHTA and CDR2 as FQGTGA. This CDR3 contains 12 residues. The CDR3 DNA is TGTGCCAGCAGCCTATGGGGAGATACGCAGTATTTT. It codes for CASSLWGDTQYF.

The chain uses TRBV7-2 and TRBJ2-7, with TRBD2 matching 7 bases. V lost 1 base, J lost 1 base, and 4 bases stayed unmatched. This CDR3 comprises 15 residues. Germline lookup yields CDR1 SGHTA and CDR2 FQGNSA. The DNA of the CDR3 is TGTGCCAGCAGCTTAGTAGGGACTAAGTCCTACGAGCAGTACTTC. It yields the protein CASSLVGTKSYEQYF.

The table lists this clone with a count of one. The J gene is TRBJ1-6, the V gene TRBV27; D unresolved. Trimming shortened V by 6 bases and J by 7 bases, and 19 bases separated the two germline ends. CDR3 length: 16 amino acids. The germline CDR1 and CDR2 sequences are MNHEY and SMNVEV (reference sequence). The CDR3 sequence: CASRTNRGFPNSPLHF. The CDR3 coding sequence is TGTGCCAGCAGAACTAACCGAGGGTTCCCGAATTCACCCCTCCACTTT.

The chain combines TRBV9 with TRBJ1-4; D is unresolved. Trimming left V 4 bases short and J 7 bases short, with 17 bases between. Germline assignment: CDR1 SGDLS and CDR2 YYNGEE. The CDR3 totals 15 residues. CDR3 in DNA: TGTGCCAGCAGCTCGGACGGCGGCGGGTCTGAAAAACTGTTTTTT. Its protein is CASSSDGGGSEKLFF.

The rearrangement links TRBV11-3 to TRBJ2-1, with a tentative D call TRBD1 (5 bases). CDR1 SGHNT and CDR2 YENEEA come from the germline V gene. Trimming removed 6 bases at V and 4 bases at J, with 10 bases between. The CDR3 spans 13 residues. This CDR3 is CASRPSGYNEQFF. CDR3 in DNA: TGTGCCAGCAGGCCATCAGGGTACAATGAGCAGTTCTTC.

The CDR3 region has the DNA TGTGCCTGGAGTCCCGTCCCAGGCTTGTCACCCCTCCACTTT. This sequence encodes CAWSPVPGLSPLHF. The chain recombines TRBV30 with TRBJ1-6; D is unclear. Germline loops: CDR1 GTSNPN, CDR2 SVGIG (reference sequence). The CDR3 sequence is 14 residues long. Trimming took 2 bases from V and 10 from J, leaving 15 bases between them.

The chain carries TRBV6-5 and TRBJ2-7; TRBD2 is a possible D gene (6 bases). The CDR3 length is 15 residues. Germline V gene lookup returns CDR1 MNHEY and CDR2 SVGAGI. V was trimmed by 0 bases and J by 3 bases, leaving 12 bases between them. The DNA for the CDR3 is TGTGCCAGCAGTTACTCGGGTCGCGGGAACTACGAGCAGTACTTC. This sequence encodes CASSYSGRGNYEQYF.

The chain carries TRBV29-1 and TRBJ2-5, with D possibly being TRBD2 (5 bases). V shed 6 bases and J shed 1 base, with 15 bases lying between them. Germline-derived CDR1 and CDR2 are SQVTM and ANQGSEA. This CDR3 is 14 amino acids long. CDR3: CSVGSLGSQETQYF. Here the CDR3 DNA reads TGCAGCGTCGGGTCATTAGGGAGCCAAGAGACCCAGTACTTC.

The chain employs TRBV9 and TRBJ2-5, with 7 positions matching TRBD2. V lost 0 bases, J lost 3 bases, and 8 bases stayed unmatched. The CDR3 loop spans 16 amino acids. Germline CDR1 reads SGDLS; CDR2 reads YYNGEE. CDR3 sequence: CASSVARPGGEETQYF. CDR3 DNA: TGTGCCAGCAGCGTAGCACGGCCTGGGGGGGAAGAGACCCAGTACTTC.

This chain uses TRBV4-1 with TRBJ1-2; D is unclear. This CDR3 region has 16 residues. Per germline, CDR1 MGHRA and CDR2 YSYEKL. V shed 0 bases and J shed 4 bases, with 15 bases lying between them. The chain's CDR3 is CASSQEWVPDSYGYTF. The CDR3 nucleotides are TGCGCCAGCAGCCAAGAGTGGGTCCCTGATTCCTATGGCTACACCTTC.

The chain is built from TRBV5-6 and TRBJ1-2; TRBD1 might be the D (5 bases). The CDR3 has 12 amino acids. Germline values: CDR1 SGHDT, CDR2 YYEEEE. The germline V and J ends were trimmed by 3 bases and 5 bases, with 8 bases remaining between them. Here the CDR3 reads CASSSRVYGYTF. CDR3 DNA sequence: TGTGCCAGCAGCTCCAGGGTTTATGGCTACACCTTC.

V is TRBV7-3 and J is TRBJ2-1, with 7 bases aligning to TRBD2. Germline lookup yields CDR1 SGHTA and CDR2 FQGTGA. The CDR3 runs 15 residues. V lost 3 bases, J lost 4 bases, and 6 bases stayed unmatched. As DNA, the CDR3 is TGTGCCAGCAGCTTTCGGGGGACTACTTACAATGAGCAGTTCTTC. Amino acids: CASSFRGTTYNEQFF.

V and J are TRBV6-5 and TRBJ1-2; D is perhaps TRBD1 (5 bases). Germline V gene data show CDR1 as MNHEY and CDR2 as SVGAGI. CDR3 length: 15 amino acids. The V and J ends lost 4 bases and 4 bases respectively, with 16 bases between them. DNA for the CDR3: TGTGCCAGCAGTTCCCCCCAGGGCGCTACCTATGGCTACACCTTC. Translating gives CASSSPQGATYGYTF.

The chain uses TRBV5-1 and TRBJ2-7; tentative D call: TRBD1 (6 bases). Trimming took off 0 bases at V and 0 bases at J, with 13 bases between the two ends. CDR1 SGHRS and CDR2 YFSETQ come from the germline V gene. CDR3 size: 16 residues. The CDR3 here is CASSLDGPGVSYEQYF. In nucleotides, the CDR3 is TGCGCCAGCAGCTTGGATGGGCCAGGGGTCTCCTACGAGCAGTACTTC.

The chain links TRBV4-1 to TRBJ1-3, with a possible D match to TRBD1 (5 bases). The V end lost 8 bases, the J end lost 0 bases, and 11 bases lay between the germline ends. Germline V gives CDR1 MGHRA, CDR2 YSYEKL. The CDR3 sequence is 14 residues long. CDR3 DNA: TGCGCCAGCTCCCAGGGCCACTCTGGAAACACCATATATTTT. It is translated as CASSQGHSGNTIYF.

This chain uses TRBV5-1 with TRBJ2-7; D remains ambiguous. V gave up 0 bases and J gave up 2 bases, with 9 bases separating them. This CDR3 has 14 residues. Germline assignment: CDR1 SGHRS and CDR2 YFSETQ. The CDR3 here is CASSLDYGTYEQYF. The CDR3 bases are TGCGCCAGCAGCTTGGATTACGGCACCTACGAGCAGTACTTC.

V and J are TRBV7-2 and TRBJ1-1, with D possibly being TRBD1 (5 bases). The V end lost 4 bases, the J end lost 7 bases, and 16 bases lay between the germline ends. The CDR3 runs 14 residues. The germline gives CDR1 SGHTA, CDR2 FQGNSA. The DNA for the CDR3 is TGTGCCAGCAGCTCCCCCCCTCGGGGCGTTGAAGCTTTCTTT. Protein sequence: CASSSPPRGVEAFF.

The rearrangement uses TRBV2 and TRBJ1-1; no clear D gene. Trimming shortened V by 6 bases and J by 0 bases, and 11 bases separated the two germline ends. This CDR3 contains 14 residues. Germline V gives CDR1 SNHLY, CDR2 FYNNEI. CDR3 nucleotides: TGTGCCAGCAGGGACCAGCTCATGAACACTGAAGCTTTCTTT. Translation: CASRDQLMNTEAFF. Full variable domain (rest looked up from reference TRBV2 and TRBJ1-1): EPEVTQTPSHQVTQMGQEVILRCVPISNHLYFYWYRQILGQKVEFLVSFYNNEISEKSEIFDDQFSVERPDGSNFTLKIRSTKLEDSAMYFCASRDQLMNTEAFFGQGTRLTVV.

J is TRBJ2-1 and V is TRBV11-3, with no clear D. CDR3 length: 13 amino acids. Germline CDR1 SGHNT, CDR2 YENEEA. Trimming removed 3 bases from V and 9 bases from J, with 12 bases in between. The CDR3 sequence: CASSLGTTTEQFF. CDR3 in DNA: TGTGCCAGCAGCTTGGGAACCACCACTGAGCAGTTCTTC. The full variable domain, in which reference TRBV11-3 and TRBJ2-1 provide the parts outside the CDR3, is EAGVVQSPRYKIIEKKQPVAFWCNPISGHNTLYWYLQNLGQGPELLIRYENEEAVDDSQLPKDRFSAERLKGVDSTLKIQPAELGDSAVYLCASSLGTTTEQFFGPGTRLTVL.

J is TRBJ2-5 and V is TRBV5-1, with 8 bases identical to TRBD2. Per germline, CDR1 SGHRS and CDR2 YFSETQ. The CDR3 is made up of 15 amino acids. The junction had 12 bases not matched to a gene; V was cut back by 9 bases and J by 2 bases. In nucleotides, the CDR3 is TGCGCCACCAAAGCGGGGGCTCCGACTCAAGAGACCCAGTACTTC. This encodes CATKAGAPTQETQYF.

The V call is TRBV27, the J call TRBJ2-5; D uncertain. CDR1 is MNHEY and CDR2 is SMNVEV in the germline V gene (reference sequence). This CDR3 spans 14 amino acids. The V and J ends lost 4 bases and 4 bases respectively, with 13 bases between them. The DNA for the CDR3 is TGTGCCAGCAGTTCCGTTAGTCTCGGAGAGACCCAGTACTTC. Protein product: CASSSVSLGETQYF.

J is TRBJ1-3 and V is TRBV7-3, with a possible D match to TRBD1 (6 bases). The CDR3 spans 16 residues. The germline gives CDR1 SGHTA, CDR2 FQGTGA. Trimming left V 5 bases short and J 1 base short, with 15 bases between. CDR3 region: CASSPGPQGSGNTIYF. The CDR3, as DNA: TGTGCCAGCAGCCCGGGACCACAGGGATCTGGAAACACCATATATTTT.

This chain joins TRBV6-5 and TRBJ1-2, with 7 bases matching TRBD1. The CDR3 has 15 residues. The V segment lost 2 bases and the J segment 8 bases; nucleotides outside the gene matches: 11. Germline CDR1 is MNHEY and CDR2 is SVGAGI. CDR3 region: CASSYHNTGEGGYTF. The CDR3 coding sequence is TGTGCCAGCAGTTACCATAACACAGGGGAGGGGGGCTACACCTTC.

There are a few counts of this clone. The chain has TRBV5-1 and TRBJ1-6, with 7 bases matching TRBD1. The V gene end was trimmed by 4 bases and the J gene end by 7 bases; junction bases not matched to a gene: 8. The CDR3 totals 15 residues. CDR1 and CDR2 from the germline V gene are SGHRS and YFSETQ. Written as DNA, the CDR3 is TGCGCCAGCAGCAGAGGGACAGATAACAATTCACCCCTCCACTTT. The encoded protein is CASSRGTDNNSPLHF.

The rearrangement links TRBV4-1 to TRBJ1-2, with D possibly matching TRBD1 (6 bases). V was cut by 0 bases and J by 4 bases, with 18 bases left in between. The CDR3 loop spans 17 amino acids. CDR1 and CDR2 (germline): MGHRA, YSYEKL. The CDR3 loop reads CASSQDPQGYLPYGYTF. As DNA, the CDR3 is TGCGCCAGCAGCCAAGATCCCCAGGGGTATCTACCCTATGGCTACACCTTC.

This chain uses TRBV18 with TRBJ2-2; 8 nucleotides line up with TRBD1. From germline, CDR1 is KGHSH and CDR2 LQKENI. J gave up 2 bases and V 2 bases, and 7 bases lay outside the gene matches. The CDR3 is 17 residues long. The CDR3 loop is CASSPGTGRGNTGELFF. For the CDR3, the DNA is TGTGCCAGCTCACCAGGGACAGGACGAGGAAACACCGGGGAGCTGTTTTTT.

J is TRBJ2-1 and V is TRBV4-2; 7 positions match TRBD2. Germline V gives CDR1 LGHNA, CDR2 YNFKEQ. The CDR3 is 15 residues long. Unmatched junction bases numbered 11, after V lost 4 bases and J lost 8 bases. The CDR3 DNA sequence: TGTGCCAGCAGCCTTGGGGCGGGGGTTGGGGATGAGCAGTTCTTC. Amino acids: CASSLGAGVGDEQFF.

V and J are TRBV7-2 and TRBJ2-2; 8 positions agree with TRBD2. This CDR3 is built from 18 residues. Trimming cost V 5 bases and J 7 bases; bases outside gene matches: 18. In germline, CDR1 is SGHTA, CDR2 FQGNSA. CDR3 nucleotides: TGTGCCAGCAGCCCTAGACTAGCGAGGGAGGGGAGGATCGGGGAGCTGTTTTTT. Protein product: CASSPRLAREGRIGELFF.